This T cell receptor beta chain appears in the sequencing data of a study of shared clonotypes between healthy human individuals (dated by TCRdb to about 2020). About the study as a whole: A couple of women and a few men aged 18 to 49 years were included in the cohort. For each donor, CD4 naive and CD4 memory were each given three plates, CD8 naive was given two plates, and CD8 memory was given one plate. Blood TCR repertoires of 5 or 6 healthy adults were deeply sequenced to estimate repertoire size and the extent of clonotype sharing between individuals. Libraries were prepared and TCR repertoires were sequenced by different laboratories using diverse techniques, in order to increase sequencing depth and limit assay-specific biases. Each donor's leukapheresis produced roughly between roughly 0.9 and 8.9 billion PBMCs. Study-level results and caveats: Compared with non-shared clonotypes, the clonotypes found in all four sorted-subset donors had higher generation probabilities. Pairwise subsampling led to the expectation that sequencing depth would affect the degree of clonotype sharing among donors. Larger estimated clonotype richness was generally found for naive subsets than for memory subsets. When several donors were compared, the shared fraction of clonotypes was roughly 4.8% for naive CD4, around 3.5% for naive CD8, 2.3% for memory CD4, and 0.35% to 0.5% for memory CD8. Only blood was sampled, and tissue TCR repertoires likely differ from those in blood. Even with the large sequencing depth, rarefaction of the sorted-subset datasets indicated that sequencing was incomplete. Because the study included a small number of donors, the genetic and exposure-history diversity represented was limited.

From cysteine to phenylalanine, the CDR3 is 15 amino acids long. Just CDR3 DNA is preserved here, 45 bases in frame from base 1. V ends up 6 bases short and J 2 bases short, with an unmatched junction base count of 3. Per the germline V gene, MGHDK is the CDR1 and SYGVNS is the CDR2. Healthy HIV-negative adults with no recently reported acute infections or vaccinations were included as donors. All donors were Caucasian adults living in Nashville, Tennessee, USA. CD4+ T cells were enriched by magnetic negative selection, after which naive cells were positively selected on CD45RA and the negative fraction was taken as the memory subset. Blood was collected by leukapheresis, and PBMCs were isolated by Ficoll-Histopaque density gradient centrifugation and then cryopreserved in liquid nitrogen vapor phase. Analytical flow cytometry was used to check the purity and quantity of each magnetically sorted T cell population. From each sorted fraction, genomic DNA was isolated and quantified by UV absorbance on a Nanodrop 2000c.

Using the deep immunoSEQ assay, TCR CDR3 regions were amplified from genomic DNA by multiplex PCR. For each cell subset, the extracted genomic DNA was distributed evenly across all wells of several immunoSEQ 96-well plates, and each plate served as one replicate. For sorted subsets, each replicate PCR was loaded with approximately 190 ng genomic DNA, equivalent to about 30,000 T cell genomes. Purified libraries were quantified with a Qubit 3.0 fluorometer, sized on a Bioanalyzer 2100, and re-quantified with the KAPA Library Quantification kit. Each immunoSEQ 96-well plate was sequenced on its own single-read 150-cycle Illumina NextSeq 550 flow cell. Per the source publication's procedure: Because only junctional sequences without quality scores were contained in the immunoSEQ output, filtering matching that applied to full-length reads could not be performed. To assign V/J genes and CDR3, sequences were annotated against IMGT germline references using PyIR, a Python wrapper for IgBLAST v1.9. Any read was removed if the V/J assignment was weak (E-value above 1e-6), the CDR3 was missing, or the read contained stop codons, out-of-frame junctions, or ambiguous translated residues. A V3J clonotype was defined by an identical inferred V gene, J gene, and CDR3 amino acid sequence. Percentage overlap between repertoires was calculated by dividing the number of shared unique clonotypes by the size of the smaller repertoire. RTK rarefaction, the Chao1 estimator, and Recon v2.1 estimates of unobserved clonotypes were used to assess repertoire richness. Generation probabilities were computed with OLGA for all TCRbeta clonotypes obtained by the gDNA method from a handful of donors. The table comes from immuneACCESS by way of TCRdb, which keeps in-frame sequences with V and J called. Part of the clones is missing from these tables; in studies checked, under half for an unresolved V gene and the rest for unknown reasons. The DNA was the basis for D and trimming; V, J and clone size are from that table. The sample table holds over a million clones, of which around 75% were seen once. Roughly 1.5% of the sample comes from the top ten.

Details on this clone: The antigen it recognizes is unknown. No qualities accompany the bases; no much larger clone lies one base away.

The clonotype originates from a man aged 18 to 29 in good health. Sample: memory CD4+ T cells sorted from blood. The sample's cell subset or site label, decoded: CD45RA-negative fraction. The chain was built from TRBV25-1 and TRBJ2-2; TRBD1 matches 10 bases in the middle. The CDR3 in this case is CASRGQGYNTGELFF. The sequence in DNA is TGTGCCAGCAGGGGACAGGGGTACAACACCGGGGAGCTGTTTTTT.